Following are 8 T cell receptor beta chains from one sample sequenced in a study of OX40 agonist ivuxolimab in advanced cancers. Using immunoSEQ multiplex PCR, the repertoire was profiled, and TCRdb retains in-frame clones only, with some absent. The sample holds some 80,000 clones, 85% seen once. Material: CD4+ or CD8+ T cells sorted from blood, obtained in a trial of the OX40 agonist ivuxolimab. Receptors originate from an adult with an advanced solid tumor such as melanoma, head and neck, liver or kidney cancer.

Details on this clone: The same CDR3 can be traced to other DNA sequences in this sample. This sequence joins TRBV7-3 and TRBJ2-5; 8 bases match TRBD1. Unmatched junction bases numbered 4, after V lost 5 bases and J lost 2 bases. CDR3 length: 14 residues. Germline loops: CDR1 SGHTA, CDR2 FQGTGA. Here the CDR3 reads CASSPGQGQETQYF. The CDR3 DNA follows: TGTGCCAGCAGCCCCGGACAGGGTCAAGAGACCCAGTACTTC.

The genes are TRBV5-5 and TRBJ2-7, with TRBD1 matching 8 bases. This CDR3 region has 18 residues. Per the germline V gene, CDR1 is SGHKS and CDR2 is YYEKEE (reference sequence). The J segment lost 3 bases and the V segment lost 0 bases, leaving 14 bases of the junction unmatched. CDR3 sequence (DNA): TGTGCCAGCAGCTTGGCCGCAGGGGGCCGCACCCTTATCTACGAGCAGTACTTC. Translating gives CASSLAAGGRTLIYEQYF.

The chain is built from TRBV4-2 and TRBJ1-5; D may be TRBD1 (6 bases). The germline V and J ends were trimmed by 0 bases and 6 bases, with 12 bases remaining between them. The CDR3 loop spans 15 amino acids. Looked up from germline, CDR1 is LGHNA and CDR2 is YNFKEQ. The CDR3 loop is CASSQEGGRGQPQHF. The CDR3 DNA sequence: TGTGCCAGCAGCCAAGAGGGGGGGCGGGGTCAGCCCCAGCATTTT.

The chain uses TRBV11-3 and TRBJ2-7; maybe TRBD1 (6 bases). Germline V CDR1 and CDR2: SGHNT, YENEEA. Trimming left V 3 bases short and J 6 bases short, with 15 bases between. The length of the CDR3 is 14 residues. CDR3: CASSFGAGASEQYF. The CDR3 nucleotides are TGTGCCAGCAGCTTTGGCGCAGGGGCCTCCGAGCAGTACTTC.

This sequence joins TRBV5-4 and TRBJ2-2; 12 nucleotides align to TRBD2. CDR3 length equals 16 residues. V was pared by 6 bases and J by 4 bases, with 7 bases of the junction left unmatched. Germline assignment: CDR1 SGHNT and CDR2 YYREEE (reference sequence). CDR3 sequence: CASTSGGAAGTGELFF. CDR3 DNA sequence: TGTGCCAGCACTAGCGGGGGGGCCGCGGGCACCGGGGAGCTGTTTTTT.

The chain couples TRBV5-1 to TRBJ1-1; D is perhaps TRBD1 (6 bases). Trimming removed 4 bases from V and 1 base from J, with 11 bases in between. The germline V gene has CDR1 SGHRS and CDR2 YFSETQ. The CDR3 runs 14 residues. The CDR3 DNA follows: TGCGCCAGCAGCGTAGACAGGCCGAACACTGAAGCTTTCTTT. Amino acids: CASSVDRPNTEAFF.

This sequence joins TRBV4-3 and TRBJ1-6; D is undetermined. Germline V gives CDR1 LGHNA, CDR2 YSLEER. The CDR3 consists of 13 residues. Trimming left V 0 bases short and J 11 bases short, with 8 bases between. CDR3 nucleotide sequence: TGCGCCAGCAGCCAAGAAGATGGGGCACCCCTCCACTTT. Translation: CASSQEDGAPLHF.

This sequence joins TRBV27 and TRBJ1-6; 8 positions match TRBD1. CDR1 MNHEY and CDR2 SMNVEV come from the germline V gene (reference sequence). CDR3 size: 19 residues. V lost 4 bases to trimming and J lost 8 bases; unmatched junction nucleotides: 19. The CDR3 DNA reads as TGTGCCAGCAGTTCAGCCGCGCCATGGGACAGGACCAGTCATTCACCCCTCCACTTT. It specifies CASSSAAPWDRTSHSPLHF.